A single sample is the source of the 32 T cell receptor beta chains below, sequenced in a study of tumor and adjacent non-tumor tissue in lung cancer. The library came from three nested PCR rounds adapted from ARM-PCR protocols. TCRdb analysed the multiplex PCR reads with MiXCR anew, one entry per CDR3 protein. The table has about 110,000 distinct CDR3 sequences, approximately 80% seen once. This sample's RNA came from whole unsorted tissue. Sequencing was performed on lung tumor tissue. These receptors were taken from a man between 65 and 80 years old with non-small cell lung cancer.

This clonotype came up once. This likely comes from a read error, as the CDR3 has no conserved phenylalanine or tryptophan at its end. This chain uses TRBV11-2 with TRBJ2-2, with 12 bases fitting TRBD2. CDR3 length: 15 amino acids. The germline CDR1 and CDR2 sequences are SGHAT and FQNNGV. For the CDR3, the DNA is TGTACCAGTAGCCCCCTAGCGGGGGGGACCGGGGAGCTGTTTGTT. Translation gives CTSSPLAGGTGELFV.

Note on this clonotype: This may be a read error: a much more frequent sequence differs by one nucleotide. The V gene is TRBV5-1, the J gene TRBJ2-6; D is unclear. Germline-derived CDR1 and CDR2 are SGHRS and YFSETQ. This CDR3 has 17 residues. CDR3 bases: TGCGCCAGCAGCTTGTCCGCGGTAGGAGCTGGGTCCAACGTCCTGACTTTC. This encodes CASSLSAVGAGSNVLTF.

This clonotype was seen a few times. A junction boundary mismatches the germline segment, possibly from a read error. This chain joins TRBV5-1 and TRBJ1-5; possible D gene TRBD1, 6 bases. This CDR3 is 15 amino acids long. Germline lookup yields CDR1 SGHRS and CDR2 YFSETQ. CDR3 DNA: TGCGCCAGCAGCTTGACGGGACATTTTTTTCAGCCCCTGCATTTT. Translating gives CASSLTGHFFQPLHF.

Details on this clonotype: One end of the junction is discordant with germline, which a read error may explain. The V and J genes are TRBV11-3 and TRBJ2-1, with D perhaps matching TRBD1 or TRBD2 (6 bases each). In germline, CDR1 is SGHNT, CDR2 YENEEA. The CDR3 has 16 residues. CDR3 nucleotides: TGTGCCATCAGCTTAGATCCCATGGGGGGCACGGGTGAGAAGTTCTTC. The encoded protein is CAISLDPMGGTGEKFF.

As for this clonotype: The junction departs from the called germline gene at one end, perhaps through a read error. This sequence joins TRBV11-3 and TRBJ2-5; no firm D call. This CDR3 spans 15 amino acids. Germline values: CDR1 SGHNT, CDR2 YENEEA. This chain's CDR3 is CASTLGISPDVTQYF. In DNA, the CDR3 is TGTGCCAGCACCTTAGGGATTAGTCCGGACGTGACCCAGTACTTC.

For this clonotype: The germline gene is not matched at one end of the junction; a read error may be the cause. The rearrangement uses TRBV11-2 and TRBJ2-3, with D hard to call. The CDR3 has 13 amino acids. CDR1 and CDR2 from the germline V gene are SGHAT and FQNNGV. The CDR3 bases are TGTGCCACGTCTGATCGGAGCACAGATACGCGGCATTTT. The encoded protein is CATSDRSTDTRHF.

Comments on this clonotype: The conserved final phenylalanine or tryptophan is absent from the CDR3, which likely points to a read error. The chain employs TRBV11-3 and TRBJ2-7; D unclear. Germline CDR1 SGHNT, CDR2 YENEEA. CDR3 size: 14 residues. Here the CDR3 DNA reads TGTGGCAGCAGCTTGTCGGTGGGGTCCTACGAGCAGTACTTA. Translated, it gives CGSSLSVGSYEQYL.

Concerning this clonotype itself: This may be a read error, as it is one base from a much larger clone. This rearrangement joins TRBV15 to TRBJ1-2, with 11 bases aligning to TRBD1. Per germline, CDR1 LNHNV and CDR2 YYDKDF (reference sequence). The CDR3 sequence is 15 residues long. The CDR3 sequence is CATCRGGQGARGYTF. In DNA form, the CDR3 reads TGTGCCACCTGCAGGGGAGGACAGGGGGCTAGAGGCTACACCTTC.

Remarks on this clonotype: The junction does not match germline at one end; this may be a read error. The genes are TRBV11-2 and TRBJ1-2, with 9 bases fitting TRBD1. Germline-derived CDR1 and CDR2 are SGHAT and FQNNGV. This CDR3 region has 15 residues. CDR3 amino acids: CTSSYTGGSSPGYTF. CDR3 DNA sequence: TGTACCAGCAGCTATACAGGGGGCTCATCCCCTGGCTATACCTTC.

The CDR3 bases are TGTGCCAGCAGCGTCATACATGGGGATAACTATGGCTACACCTTC. Residues: CASSVIHGDNYGYTF. V is TRBV7-9 and J is TRBJ1-2; D remains unclear. V lost 5 bases to trimming and J lost 1 base, with 14 bases between them. The CDR3 has 15 residues. Germline V gives CDR1 SEHNR, CDR2 FQNEAQ (reference sequence).

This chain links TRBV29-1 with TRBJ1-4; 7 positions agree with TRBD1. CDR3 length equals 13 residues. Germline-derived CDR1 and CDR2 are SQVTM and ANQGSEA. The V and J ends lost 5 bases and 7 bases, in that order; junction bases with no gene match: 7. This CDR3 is CSVIQGSGEKLFF. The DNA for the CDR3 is TGCAGCGTTATACAGGGGAGCGGTGAAAAACTGTTTTTT.

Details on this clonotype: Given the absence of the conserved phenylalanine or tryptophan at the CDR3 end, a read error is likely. The CDR3 coding sequence is TGCAGTGCTAGATATCCCCTCCAAGAGACCCAGTACTAC. Translating it yields CSARYPLQETQYY. The chain joins TRBV20-1 to TRBJ2-5; no definite D call. CDR3 size: 13 residues. Germline V gives CDR1 DFQATT, CDR2 SNEGSKA (reference sequence). V was pared by 2 bases and J by 1 base, with 8 bases between.

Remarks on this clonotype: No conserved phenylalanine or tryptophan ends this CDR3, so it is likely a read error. Written as DNA, the CDR3 is TGTAACAGCAGCTTGGCCTTCGGGGCTAGCTCCTACAATGAGCAGTTCTTA. This translates into CNSSLAFGASSYNEQFL. This chain uses TRBV5-5 with TRBJ2-1, with D perhaps matching TRBD1 or TRBD2 (5 bases each). The CDR3 contains 17 residues. Looked up from germline, CDR1 is SGHKS and CDR2 is YYEKEE (reference sequence).

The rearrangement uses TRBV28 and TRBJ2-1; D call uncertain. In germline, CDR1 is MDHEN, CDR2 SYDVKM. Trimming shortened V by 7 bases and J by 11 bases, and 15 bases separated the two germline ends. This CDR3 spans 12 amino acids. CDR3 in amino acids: CASNWAYSKQFF. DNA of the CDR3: TGTGCCAGCAATTGGGCCTACAGTAAGCAGTTCTTC.

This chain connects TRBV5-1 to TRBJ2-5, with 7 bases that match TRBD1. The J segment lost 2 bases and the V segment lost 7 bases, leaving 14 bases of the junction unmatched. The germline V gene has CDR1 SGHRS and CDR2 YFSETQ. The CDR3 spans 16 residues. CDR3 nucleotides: TGCGCCAGCGGCTGGCGAAGGGGACAGCTACAAGAGACCCAGTACTTC. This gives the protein CASGWRRGQLQETQYF.

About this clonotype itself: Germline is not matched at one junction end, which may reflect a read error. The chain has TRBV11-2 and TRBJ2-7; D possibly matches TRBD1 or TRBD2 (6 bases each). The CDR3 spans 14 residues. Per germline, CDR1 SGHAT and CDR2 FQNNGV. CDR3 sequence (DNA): TGCGCCAGCAGCCCTAGCTGGGGGGCCTACGAGCAGTATTTC. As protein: CASSPSWGAYEQYF.

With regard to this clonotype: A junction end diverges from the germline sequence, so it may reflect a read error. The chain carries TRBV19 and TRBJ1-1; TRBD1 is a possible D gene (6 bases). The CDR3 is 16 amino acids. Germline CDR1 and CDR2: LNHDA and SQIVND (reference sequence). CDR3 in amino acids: CDSNMVRGARHTEAFF. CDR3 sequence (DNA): TGTGACAGTAATATGGTCCGGGGGGCGCGCCACACTGAAGCTTTCTTT.

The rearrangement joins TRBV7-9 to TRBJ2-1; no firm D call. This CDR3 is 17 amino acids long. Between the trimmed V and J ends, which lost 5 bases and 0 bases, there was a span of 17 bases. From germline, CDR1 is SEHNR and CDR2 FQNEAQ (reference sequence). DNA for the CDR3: TGTGCCAGCAGCGAAAACCAGCCTCTCTACTCCTACAATGAGCAGTTCTTC. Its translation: CASSENQPLYSYNEQFF. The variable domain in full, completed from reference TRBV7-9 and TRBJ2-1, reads DTGVSQNPRHKITKRGQNVTFRCDPISEHNRLYWYRQTLGQGPEFLTYFQNEAQLEKSRLLSDRFSAERPKGSFSTLEIQRTEQGDSAMYLCASSENQPLYSYNEQFFGPGTRLTVL.

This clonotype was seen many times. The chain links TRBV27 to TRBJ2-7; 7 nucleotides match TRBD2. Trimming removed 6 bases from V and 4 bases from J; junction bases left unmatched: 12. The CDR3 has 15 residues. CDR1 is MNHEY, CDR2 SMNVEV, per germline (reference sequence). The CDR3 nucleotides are TGTGCCAGCAGAGTATATGCGGGAGCAGCATACGAGCAGTACTTC. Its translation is CASRVYAGAAYEQYF.

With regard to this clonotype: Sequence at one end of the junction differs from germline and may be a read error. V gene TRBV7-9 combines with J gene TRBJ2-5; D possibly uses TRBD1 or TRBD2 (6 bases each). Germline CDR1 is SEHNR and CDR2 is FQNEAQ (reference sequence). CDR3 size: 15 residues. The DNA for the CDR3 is TGTGCCAGCAGCTTAATCGTGGGGGGCCGAGAGATCCAGTACTTC. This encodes CASSLIVGGREIQYF. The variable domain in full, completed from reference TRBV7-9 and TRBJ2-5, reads DTGVSQNPRHKITKRGQNVTFRCDPISEHNRLYWYRQTLGQGPEFLTYFQNEAQLEKSRLLSDRFSAERPKGSFSTLEIQRTEQGDSAMYLCASSLIVGGREIQYFGPGTRLLVL.

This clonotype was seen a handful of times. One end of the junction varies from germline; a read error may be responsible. CDR3 nucleotides: TGCAGCGGATGCGACGCCGGGGAGCTATTTTTT. The encoded protein is CSGCDAGELFF. The V and J genes are TRBV29-1 and TRBJ2-2; weak D call: TRBD2 (5 bases). Germline assignment: CDR1 SQVTM and CDR2 ANQGSEA. This CDR3 is built from 11 residues.

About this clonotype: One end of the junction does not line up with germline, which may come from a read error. In DNA, the CDR3 is TGTGCCAGCAACGAGAAATACGAGAAGTACTTC. Amino acid sequence: CASNEKYEKYF. The V and J genes are TRBV7-8 and TRBJ2-7, with D uncertain. Per the germline V gene, CDR1 is SGHVS and CDR2 is FQNEAQ. The CDR3 has 11 amino acids.

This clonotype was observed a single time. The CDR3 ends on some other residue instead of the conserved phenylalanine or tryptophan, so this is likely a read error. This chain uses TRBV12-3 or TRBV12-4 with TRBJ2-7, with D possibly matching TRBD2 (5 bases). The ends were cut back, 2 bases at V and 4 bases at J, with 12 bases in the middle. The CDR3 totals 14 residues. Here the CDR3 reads CASSLSGSPYEQYS. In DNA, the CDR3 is TGTGCCAGCAGTTTATCTGGGAGTCCATACGAGCAGTACTCC.

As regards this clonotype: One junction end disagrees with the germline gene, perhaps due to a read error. CDR3 protein: CSVEGPMRAYGYTF. CDR3 nucleotides: TGCAGCGTTGAAGGTCCAATGAGGGCCTATGGCTACACCTTT. The chain has TRBV29-1 and TRBJ1-2; D call uncertain. CDR1 and CDR2 (germline): SQVTM, ANQGSEA. This CDR3 region has 14 residues.

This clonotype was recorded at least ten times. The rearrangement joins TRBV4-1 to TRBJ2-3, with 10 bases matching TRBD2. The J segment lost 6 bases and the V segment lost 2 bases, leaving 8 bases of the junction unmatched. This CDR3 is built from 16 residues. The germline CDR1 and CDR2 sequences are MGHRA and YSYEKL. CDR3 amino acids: CASSQRAGGPSDTQYF. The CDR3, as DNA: TGCGCCAGCAGCCAAAGAGCGGGGGGGCCTTCTGATACGCAGTATTTT.

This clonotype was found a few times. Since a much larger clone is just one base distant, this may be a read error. The CDR3, as DNA: TGCAGTGCTATATGGGGCAGGGATAATTCACCCCTCCACTTT. Its translation: CSAIWGRDNSPLHF. This chain links TRBV20-1 with TRBJ1-6; TRBD1 is a possible D gene (5 bases). From germline, CDR1 is DFQATT and CDR2 SNEGSKA (reference sequence). The V gene lost 4 bases and the J gene lost 5 bases, with 12 bases spanning the gap. The CDR3 is 14 amino acids.

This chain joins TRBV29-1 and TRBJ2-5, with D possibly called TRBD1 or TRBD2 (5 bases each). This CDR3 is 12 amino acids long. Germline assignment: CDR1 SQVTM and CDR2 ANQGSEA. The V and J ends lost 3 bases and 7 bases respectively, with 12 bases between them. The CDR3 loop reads CSVEAGRRTQYF. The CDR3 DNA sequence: TGCAGCGTTGAGGCAGGGAGAAGGACCCAGTACTTC.

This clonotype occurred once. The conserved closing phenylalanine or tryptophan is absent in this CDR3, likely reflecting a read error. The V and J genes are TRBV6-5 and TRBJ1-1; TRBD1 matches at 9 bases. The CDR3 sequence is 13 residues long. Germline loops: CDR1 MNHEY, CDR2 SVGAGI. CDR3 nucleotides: TGTGCCAGCAGTGGGACAGGGAACACTGATGCTTTCTCT. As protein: CASSGTGNTDAFS.

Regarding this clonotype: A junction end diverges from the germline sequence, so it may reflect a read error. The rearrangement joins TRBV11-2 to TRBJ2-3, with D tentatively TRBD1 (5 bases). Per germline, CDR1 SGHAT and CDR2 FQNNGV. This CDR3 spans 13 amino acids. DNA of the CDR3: TGTGCCAGCCTAACCCCAGGGTCAAATACGCGGTATTTT. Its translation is CASLTPGSNTRYF.

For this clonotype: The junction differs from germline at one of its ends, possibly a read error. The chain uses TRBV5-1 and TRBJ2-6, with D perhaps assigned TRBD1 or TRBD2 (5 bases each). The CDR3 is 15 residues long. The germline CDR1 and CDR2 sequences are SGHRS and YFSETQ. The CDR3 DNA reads TGCGCCAGCAACTTGGACGGGCACGGGGCAAACGTCCTGACTTTC. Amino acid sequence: CASNLDGHGANVLTF.

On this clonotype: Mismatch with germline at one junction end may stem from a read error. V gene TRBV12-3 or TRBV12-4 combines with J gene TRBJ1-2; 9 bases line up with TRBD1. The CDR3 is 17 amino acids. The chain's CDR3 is CASSLKWGTGINYDYTF. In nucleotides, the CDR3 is TGTGCCAGCAGTTTAAAATGGGGGACAGGGATAAACTATGACTACACCTTC.

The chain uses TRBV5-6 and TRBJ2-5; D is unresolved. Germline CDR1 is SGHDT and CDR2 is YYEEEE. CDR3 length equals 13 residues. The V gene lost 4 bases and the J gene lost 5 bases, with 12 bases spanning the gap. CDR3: CASSPRPVETQYF. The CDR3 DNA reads TGTGCCAGCAGCCCGAGACCTGTCGAGACCCAGTACTTC.